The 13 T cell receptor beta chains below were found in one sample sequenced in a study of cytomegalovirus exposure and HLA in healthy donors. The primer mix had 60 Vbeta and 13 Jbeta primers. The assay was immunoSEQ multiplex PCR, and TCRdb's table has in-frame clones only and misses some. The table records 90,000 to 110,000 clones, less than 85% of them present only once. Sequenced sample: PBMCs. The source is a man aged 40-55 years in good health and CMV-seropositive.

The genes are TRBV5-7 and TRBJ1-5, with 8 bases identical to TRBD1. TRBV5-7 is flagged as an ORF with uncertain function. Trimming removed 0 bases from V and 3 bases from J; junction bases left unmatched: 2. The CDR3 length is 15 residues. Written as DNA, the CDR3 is TGTGCCAGCAGCTTGGGACAGGGGTTCAATCAGCCCCAGCATTTT. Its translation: CASSLGQGFNQPQHF.

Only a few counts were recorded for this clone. The CDR3 DNA sequence: TGTGCCAGCAGTGAGGGAACAGGGGGCAAGTACGAGCAGTACTTC. Its protein is CASSEGTGGKYEQYF. This chain connects TRBV6-1 to TRBJ2-7, with 9 bases fitting TRBD1. The CDR3 consists of 15 residues. Germline V gene sequence: CDR1 MNHNS, CDR2 SASEGT. V shed 3 bases and J 4 bases; nucleotides not matched to a gene: 7.

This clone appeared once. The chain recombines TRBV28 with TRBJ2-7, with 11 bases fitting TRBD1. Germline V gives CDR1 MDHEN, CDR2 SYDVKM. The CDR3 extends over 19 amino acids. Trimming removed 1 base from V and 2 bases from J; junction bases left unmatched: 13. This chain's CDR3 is CASSLLIKFGDRGAYEQYF. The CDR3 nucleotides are TGTGCCAGCAGTTTATTAATAAAATTCGGGGACAGGGGGGCCTACGAGCAGTACTTC.

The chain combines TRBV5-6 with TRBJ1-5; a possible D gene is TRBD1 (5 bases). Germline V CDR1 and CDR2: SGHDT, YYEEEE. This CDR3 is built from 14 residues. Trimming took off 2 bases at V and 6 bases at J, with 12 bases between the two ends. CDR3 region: CASSLGDMRQPQHF. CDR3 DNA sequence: TGTGCCAGCAGCTTAGGGGATATGCGTCAGCCCCAGCATTTT. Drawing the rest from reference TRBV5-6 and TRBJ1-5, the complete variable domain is DAGVTQSPTHLIKTRGQQVTLRCSPKSGHDTVSWYQQALGQGPQFIFQYYEEEERQRGNFPDRFSGHQFPNYSSELNVNALLLGDSALYLCASSLGDMRQPQHFGDGTRLSIL.

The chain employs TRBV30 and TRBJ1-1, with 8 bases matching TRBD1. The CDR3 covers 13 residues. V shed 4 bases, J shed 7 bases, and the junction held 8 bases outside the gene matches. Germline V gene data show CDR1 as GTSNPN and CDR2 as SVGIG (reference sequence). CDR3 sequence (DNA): TGTGCCTGGACCGAGGACAGGGAGGTTGAAGCTTTCTTT. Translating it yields CAWTEDREVEAFF.

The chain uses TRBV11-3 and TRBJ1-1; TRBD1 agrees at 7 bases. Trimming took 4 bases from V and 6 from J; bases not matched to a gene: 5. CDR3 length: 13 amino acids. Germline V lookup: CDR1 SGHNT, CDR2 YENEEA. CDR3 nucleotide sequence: TGTGCCAGCAGCTACGTAACAGGGGCTGAAGCTTTCTTT. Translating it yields CASSYVTGAEAFF.

The CDR3 sequence: CAWSVWGDQPQHF. CDR3 bases: TGTGCCTGGAGTGTGTGGGGGGATCAGCCCCAGCATTTT. This rearrangement joins TRBV30 to TRBJ1-5, with D possibly being TRBD1 (5 bases). This CDR3 has 13 residues. Germline CDR1 and CDR2: GTSNPN and SVGIG (reference sequence). V lost 0 bases and J 5 bases, leaving 8 bases between the germline ends.

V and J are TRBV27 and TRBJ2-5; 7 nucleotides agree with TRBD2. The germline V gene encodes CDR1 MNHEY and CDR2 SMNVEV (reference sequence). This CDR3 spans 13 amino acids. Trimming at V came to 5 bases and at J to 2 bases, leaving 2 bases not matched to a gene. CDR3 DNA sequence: TGTGCCAGCAGTCGGACTAGGCAAGAGACCCAGTACTTC. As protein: CASSRTRQETQYF.

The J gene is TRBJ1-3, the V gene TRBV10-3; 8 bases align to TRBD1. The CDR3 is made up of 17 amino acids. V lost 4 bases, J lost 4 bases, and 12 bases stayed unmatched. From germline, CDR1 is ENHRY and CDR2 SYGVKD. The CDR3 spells CAISVTGDPNRGNTIYF. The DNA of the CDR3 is TGTGCCATCAGTGTGACAGGGGACCCAAACCGGGGAAACACCATATATTTT.

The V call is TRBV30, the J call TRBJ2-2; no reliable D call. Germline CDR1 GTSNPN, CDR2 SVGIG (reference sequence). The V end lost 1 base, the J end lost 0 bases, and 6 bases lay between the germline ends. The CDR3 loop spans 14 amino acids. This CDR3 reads CAWSGPANTGELFF. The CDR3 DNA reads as TGTGCCTGGAGTGGTCCAGCGAACACCGGGGAGCTGTTTTTT.

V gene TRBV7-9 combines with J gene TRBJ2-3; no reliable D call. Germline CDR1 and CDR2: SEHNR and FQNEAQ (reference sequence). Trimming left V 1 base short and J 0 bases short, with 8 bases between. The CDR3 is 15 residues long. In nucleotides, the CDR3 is TGTGCCAGCAGCTTAGAAGCTCCTAGCACAGATACGCAGTATTTT. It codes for CASSLEAPSTDTQYF. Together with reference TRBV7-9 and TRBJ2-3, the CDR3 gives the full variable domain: DTGVSQNPRHKITKRGQNVTFRCDPISEHNRLYWYRQTLGQGPEFLTYFQNEAQLEKSRLLSDRFSAERPKGSFSTLEIQRTEQGDSAMYLCASSLEAPSTDTQYFGPGTRLTVL.

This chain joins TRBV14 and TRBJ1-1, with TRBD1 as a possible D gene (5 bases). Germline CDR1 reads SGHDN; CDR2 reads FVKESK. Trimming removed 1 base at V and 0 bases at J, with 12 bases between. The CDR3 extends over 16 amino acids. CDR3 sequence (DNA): TGTGCCAGCAGCCAAGTTGGGACTCTTATGAACACTGAAGCTTTCTTT. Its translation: CASSQVGTLMNTEAFF.

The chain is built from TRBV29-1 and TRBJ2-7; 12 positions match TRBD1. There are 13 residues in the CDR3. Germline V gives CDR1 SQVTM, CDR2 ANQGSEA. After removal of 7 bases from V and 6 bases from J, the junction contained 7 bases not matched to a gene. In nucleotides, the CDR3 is TGCAGCGCCGCGGGACAGGGGGCGGGCGAGCAGTACTTC. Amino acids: CSAAGQGAGEQYF.